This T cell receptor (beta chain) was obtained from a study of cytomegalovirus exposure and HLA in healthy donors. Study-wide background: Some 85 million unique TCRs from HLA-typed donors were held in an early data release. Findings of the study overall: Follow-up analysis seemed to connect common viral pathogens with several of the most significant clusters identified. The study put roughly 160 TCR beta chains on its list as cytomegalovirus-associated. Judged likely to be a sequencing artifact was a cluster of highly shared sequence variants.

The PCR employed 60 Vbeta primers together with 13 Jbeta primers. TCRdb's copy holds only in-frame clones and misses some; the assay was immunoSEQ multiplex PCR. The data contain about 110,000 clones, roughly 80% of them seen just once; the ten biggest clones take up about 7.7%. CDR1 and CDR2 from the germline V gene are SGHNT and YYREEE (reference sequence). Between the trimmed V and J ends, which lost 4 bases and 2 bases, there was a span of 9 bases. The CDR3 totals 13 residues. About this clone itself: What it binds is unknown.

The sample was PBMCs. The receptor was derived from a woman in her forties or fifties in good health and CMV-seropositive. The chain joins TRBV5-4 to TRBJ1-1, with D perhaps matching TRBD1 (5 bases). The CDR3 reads CASSVDRNTEAFF. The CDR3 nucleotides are TGTGCCAGCAGCGTAGACAGAAACACTGAAGCTTTCTTT.